This entry lists 9 T cell receptor beta chains sequenced from one sample in a study of shared clonotypes between healthy human individuals. Using immunoSEQ multiplex PCR, the repertoire was profiled, and TCRdb retains in-frame clones only, with some absent. The sample carries approximately 2.1 million clones, approximately 93% recorded once. Sequencing was done on a sample of naive CD4+ T cells from PBMCs. Subset of the sample: CD45RA+ positively selected. Receptors were obtained from a man between 18 and 29 years old in good health. Some clones in this sample may be carry-over from other donors' samples.

With respect to this clone: Sequence at one end of the junction differs from germline and may be a read error. V gene TRBV18 combines with J gene TRBJ2-2; 7 bases map to TRBD1. This CDR3 region has 16 residues. Germline-derived CDR1 and CDR2 are KGHSH and LQKENI. The CDR3 DNA sequence: TGTGTCAGCCGTAACAAACAGGGGAATGTTCCCGGGGAGCTGTTTTTT. Amino acids: CVSRNKQGNVPGELFF.

The chain combines TRBV5-5 with TRBJ1-5, with D tentatively TRBD1 (5 bases). CDR1 and CDR2 (germline): SGHKS, YYEKEE (reference sequence). This CDR3 region has 16 residues. The V end was cut by 0 bases, the J end by 1 base, with 11 bases between. The CDR3 sequence is CASSLGSTASNQPQHF. CDR3 in DNA: TGTGCCAGCAGCTTGGGTTCGACAGCAAGCAATCAGCCCCAGCATTTT.

This rearrangement joins TRBV19 to TRBJ2-7, with D perhaps matching TRBD2 (6 bases). Trimming removed 3 bases at V and 2 bases at J, with 20 bases between. CDR1 is LNHDA, CDR2 SQIVND, per germline (reference sequence). This CDR3 is 17 amino acids long. This chain's CDR3 is CASSMYRWGEEAYEQYF. CDR3 sequence (DNA): TGTGCCAGTAGTATGTATCGATGGGGGGAGGAAGCCTACGAGCAGTACTTC.

This clone has more than one count but fewer than ten. This sample also contains other DNA sequences that code for the same CDR3. The chain carries TRBV10-3 and TRBJ1-1; D ambiguous. This CDR3 contains 13 residues. Trimming took 2 bases from V and 1 from J, leaving 5 bases between them. Germline CDR1 reads ENHRY; CDR2 reads SYGVKD. Written as DNA, the CDR3 is TGTGCCATCAGTGAGGGGCAGAACACTGAAGCTTTCTTT. Protein: CAISEGQNTEAFF.

J is TRBJ2-2 and V is TRBV6-5; D not certain. The germline gives CDR1 MNHEY, CDR2 SVGAGI. The V and J ends lost 0 bases and 5 bases respectively, with 7 bases between them. The CDR3 consists of 14 residues. CDR3 in amino acids: CASSYSRFTGELFF. The CDR3 region has the DNA TGTGCCAGCAGTTACTCGAGGTTTACCGGGGAGCTGTTTTTT.

V gene TRBV15 combines with J gene TRBJ1-4; D is unclear. The CDR3 extends over 15 amino acids. Trimming cost V 5 bases and J 0 bases, with 10 bases left between them. Germline CDR1 reads LNHNV; CDR2 reads YYDKDF (reference sequence). CDR3 region: CATSPRITTNEKLFF. For the CDR3, the DNA is TGTGCCACCAGCCCCCGGATTACAACTAATGAAAAACTGTTTTTT.

This chain joins TRBV7-8 and TRBJ2-3; D not resolved. The CDR3 is made up of 13 amino acids. Germline CDR1 is SGHVS and CDR2 is FQNEAQ. Trimming left V 3 bases short and J 4 bases short, with 8 bases between. The CDR3 DNA sequence: TGTGCCAGCAGCTTGCTATGGGCAGATACGCAGTATTTT. Its protein product is CASSLLWADTQYF.

The chain combines TRBV7-3 with TRBJ2-5, with a tentative D call TRBD2 (6 bases). V lost 5 bases and J 5 bases, leaving 15 bases between the germline ends. Germline CDR1 is SGHTA and CDR2 is FQGTGA. This CDR3 is built from 14 residues. CDR3 sequence: CASSPRGSGETQYF. The CDR3 DNA is TGTGCCAGCAGCCCCCGGGGTAGCGGTGAGACCCAGTACTTC.

Note on this clone: This sample also contains other DNA sequences that code for the same CDR3. The chain links TRBV18 to TRBJ2-5, with 9 bases matching TRBD1. V lost 3 bases, J lost 2 bases, and 4 bases stayed unmatched. The CDR3 consists of 15 residues. Germline CDR1 is KGHSH and CDR2 is LQKENI. As DNA, the CDR3 is TGTGCCAGCTCACCGCCGACAGGGGGGCAAGAGACCCAGTACTTC. Amino acids: CASSPPTGGQETQYF.